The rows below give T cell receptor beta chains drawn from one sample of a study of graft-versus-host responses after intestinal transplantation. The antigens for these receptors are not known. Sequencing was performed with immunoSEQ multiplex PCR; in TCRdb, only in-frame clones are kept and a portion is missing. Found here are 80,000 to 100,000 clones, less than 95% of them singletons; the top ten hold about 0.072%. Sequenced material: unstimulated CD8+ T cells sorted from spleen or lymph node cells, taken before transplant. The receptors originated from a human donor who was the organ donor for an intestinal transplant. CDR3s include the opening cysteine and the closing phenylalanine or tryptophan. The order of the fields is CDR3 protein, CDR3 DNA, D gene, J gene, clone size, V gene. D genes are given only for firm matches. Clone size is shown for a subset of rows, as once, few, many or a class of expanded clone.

CDR3: CASSPDRTPSYEQYF
DNA: TGCGCCAGCAGCCCGGACAGGACCCCCTCCTACGAGCAGTACTTC
D: TRBD1
J: TRBJ2-7
size: .
V: TRBV4-1

CDR3: CASSVWFGLGANTEAFF
DNA: TGTGCCAGCAGCGTTTGGTTCGGTTTGGGGGCGAACACTGAAGCTTTCTTT
D: .
J: TRBJ1-1
size: .
V: TRBV9

CDR3: CASSLGQHNEQFF
DNA: TGTGCCAGCAGCTTGGGACAGCACAATGAGCAGTTCTTC
D: TRBD1
J: TRBJ2-1
size: .
V: TRBV7-3

CDR3: CASSVEENGYTF
DNA: TGTGCCAGCAGCGTAGAAGAGAATGGCTACACCTTC
D: .
J: TRBJ1-2
size: .
V: TRBV9

CDR3: CASSLLGGGDNEQFF
DNA: TGTGCCAGCAGTTTATTGGGCGGGGGGGACAATGAGCAGTTCTTC
D: TRBD2
J: TRBJ2-1
size: .
V: TRBV27

CDR3: CASSQEPGGSGGRLNEQFF
DNA: TGCGCCAGCAGCCAAGAGCCCGGCGGGAGCGGGGGGCGGCTCAATGAGCAGTTCTTC
D: TRBD2
J: TRBJ2-1
size: .
V: TRBV4-1

CDR3: CASSLTGKSYEQYF
DNA: TGTGCCAGCAGCTTAACAGGGAAGTCCTACGAGCAGTACTTC
D: .
J: TRBJ2-7
size: .
V: TRBV7-9

CDR3: CASSPGEGLLDTQYF
DNA: TGTGCCAGCAGCCCGGGAGAGGGGCTATTGGATACGCAGTATTTT
D: .
J: TRBJ2-3
size: .
V: TRBV5-5

CDR3: CASSLWGVNTEAFF
DNA: TGTGCCAGCAGTTTATGGGGAGTTAACACTGAAGCTTTCTTT
D: .
J: TRBJ1-1
size: .
V: TRBV27

CDR3: CASSRPLAGVSEQYF
DNA: TGTGCCAGCAGTCGACCCCTAGCGGGAGTTTCCGAGCAGTACTTC
D: TRBD2
J: TRBJ2-7
size: .
V: TRBV28

CDR3: CASSKSKKARGPETQYF
DNA: TGTGCCAGCAGCAAAAGTAAAAAGGCCAGGGGGCCTGAGACCCAGTACTTC
D: .
J: TRBJ2-5
size: .
V: TRBV21-1

CDR3: CAWSVVGGHNYGYTF
DNA: TGTGCCTGGAGTGTAGTAGGAGGGCATAACTATGGCTACACCTTC
D: .
J: TRBJ1-2
size: .
V: TRBV30

CDR3: CASSAVSGWQETQYF
DNA: TGTGCCAGCAGTGCGGTGAGCGGTTGGCAAGAGACCCAGTACTTC
D: .
J: TRBJ2-5
size: .
V: TRBV28

CDR3: CASSRRQGATEAFF
DNA: TGTGCCAGCAGTCGCCGACAGGGAGCGACTGAAGCTTTCTTT
D: TRBD1
J: TRBJ1-1
size: .
V: TRBV6-5

CDR3: CASSIRIRGAGGYTF
DNA: TGTGCCAGTAGTATTCGCATCAGGGGTGCGGGTGGCTACACCTTC
D: .
J: TRBJ1-2
size: .
V: TRBV19

CDR3: CASSLAGAGNTIYF
DNA: TGCGCCAGCAGCTTGGCAGGGGCTGGAAACACCATATATTTT
D: .
J: TRBJ1-3
size: .
V: TRBV5-1

CDR3: CASSFTSGGTYEQYF
DNA: TGTGCCAGCAGCTTTACTAGCGGGGGAACCTACGAGCAGTACTTC
D: TRBD2
J: TRBJ2-7
size: .
V: TRBV7-2

CDR3: CASSHPTGVHDTQYF
DNA: TGTGCCAGCAGCCACCCCACAGGGGTCCACGATACGCAGTATTTT
D: TRBD1
J: TRBJ2-3
size: .
V: TRBV13

CDR3: CASGLGGTSGYEQYF
DNA: TGTGCTAGTGGTTTGGGGGGGACTAGCGGCTACGAGCAGTACTTC
D: TRBD2
J: TRBJ2-7
size: .
V: TRBV12-5

CDR3: CASSDRTSGAYEQYF
DNA: TGCGCCAGCAGTGACCGAACTAGCGGGGCCTACGAGCAGTACTTC
D: TRBD2
J: TRBJ2-7
size: few
V: TRBV10-2

CDR3: CASRRTGRLSYEQYF
DNA: TGTGCCAGCAGAAGGACTGGACGACTGTCCTACGAGCAGTACTTC
D: .
J: TRBJ2-7
size: .
V: TRBV27

CDR3: CASSPVFPGDTLHF
DNA: TGTGCCAGCAGCCCTGTATTTCCGGGGGATACTCTCCACTTT
D: .
J: TRBJ1-6
size: .
V: TRBV7-9

CDR3: CASSYNGAMNTEAFF
DNA: TGTGCCAGCAGTTATAATGGAGCCATGAACACTGAAGCTTTCTTT
D: .
J: TRBJ1-1
size: .
V: TRBV6-6

CDR3: CASSLATSGNQETQYF
DNA: TGTGCCAGCAGCTTAGCTACTAGCGGGAACCAAGAGACCCAGTACTTC
D: TRBD2
J: TRBJ2-5
size: .
V: TRBV13

CDR3: CASSVGTGTGEWAGELFF
DNA: TGTGCCAGCAGCGTTGGAACCGGGACAGGGGAATGGGCCGGGGAGCTGTTTTTT
D: TRBD1
J: TRBJ2-2
size: .
V: TRBV9

CDR3: CASSLVRGGLGNEQFF
DNA: TGTGCCAGCAGCTTAGTGCGGGGGGGCCTGGGCAATGAGCAGTTCTTC
D: TRBD2
J: TRBJ2-1
size: .
V: TRBV7-8

CDR3: CASSGSGEEKLFF
DNA: TGTGCCAGCAGCGGGAGCGGGGAGGAAAAACTGTTTTTT
D: .
J: TRBJ1-4
size: .
V: TRBV11-2

CDR3: CASSLRDFGPEKLFF
DNA: TGTGCCAGCAGCTTACGTGATTTCGGTCCTGAAAAACTGTTTTTT
D: .
J: TRBJ1-4
size: .
V: TRBV13

CDR3: CASSLVWEVGQETQYF
DNA: TGCGCCAGCAGCTTAGTGTGGGAGGTGGGCCAAGAGACCCAGTACTTC
D: .
J: TRBJ2-5
size: .
V: TRBV5-1

CDR3: CASSEAPRADTQYF
DNA: TGTGCCAGCAGTGAAGCACCTAGAGCAGATACGCAGTATTTT
D: .
J: TRBJ2-3
size: .
V: TRBV6-1

CDR3: CASSTDRGSYEQYF
DNA: TGTGCCAGCAGCACCGACAGGGGTTCCTACGAGCAGTACTTC
D: TRBD1
J: TRBJ2-7
size: .
V: TRBV5-5

CDR3: CVVRGPYANTGELFF
DNA: TGTGTTGTGAGGGGGCCCTACGCGAACACCGGGGAGCTGTTTTTT
D: TRBD1
J: TRBJ2-2
size: .
V: TRBV11-2

CDR3: CASSLVNQETQYF
DNA: TGTGCTAGCAGCTTAGTCAACCAAGAGACCCAGTACTTC
D: .
J: TRBJ2-5
size: once
V: TRBV7-7

CDR3: CASSIAHGIPSYEQYF
DNA: TGTGCCAGTAGTATAGCTCACGGGATTCCCTCCTACGAGCAGTACTTC
D: .
J: TRBJ2-7
size: .
V: TRBV19

CDR3: CASSIGLGASGGLPADTQYF
DNA: TGTGCCAGTAGTATAGGCCTGGGGGCTAGCGGGGGCCTACCGGCCGATACGCAGTATTTT
D: TRBD2
J: TRBJ2-3
size: .
V: TRBV19

CDR3: CASSFPGTKADYGYTF
DNA: TGTGCCAGCAGCTTTCCCGGGACAAAGGCGGACTATGGCTACACCTTC
D: .
J: TRBJ1-2
size: .
V: TRBV5-4

CDR3: CAAWDLSYEQYF
DNA: TGTGCCGCTTGGGACTTAAGCTACGAGCAGTACTTC
D: .
J: TRBJ2-7
size: few
V: TRBV10-3

CDR3: CASSLAPTYNEQFF
DNA: TGTGCCAGCAGCTTAGCCCCCACCTACAATGAGCAGTTCTTC
D: .
J: TRBJ2-1
size: .
V: TRBV7-6

CDR3: CASSLEHMNTEAFF
DNA: TGTGCCAGCAGCTTAGAACACATGAACACTGAAGCTTTCTTT
D: .
J: TRBJ1-1
size: .
V: TRBV13

CDR3: CASTFGDEQFF
DNA: TGTGCCAGCACGTTCGGGGATGAGCAGTTCTTC
D: .
J: TRBJ2-1
size: .
V: TRBV25-1

CDR3: CASSDMTSYDANTGELFF
DNA: TGCGCCAGCAGTGACATGACGTCTTATGACGCGAACACCGGGGAGCTGTTTTTT
D: .
J: TRBJ2-2
size: .
V: TRBV4-1

CDR3: CASSPAGYEQYF
DNA: TGTGCCAGCAGCCCGGCAGGGTACGAGCAGTACTTC
D: .
J: TRBJ2-7
size: .
V: TRBV14

CDR3: CSVEKSGSADYEQYF
DNA: TGCAGCGTTGAGAAGAGCGGTTCAGCCGACTACGAGCAGTACTTC
D: .
J: TRBJ2-7
size: .
V: TRBV29-1

CDR3: CASSTDSYEQYF
DNA: TGCGCCAGCAGCACGGACAGCTACGAGCAGTACTTC
D: .
J: TRBJ2-7
size: once
V: TRBV5-1

CDR3: CASSYGLGDEQYF
DNA: TGTGCCAGCAGTTACGGTCTAGGGGACGAGCAGTACTTC
D: .
J: TRBJ2-7
size: .
V: TRBV6-5